This section outlines one TCR beta chain sequence together with its context. Its antigen remains unidentified. The data were taken from a study of OX40 agonist ivuxolimab in advanced cancers. Background on the study: Averaging 60 years in age, with a range of roughly 20 to 79, the cohort was 82.7% male. Partial responses occurred in three patients (one hepatocellular carcinoma, two cutaneous melanoma). Prior anti-PD-1, anti-PD-L1 or anti-CTLA-4 therapy was allowed; more than 30% had some.

Germline V gene lookup returns CDR1 SGDLS and CDR2 YYNGEE. The CDR3 spans 14 residues. With V trimmed by 3 bases and J by 3 bases, 2 bases remained unmatched. Profiling relied on immunoSEQ multiplex PCR, and the TCRdb table lists in-frame clones only, not all of them. The data show 78,000 or so clones, with approximately 90% seen just once and over 0.35% held by the top ten. Whole-study results and caveats: In the 0.1 to 3.0 mg/kg range, CD4+ and CD8+ blood T cells had expanded clonally by week 6.

This chain connects TRBV9 to TRBJ2-7, with 11 nucleotides matching TRBD2. The specimen was CD4+ or CD8+ T cells sorted from blood, collected in a trial of the OX40 agonist ivuxolimab. This TCR came from an adult with an advanced solid tumor such as melanoma, head and neck, liver or kidney cancer. In DNA, the CDR3 is TGTGCCAGCAGCGCGACTAGCGGGATCTACGAGCAGTACTTC. This sequence encodes CASSATSGIYEQYF.